The clone carrying this TCR beta chain was observed many times. The antigen is undetermined. The sequenced template was RNA, covering the TCR beta CDR3 region. A first-round RT-PCR used HTBI primers, followed by a second-round multiplex PCR. TCRdb used MiXCR to reprocess the multiplex PCR reads, holding one entry per CDR3 protein. The table includes about 480,000 distinct CDR3 sequences, roughly an eighth detected once. The J segment lost 3 bases and the V segment lost 5 bases, leaving 6 bases of the junction unmatched. This CDR3 has 15 residues. Germline V gene sequence: CDR1 MDHEN, CDR2 SYDVKM. This entry is derived from a study of Graves' ophthalmopathy and Graves' hyperthyroidism. Regarding the study as a whole: Ophthalmopathy progression cases were predicted by the model with 70% to 71% sensitivity and 72% to 80% specificity. The authors also found most expanded thyroid clonotypes above 0.001 frequency in blood.

Moderate-to-severe activity, CAS ≥3, NOSPECS ≥4 and duration under 3 months were recorded for donors with ophthalmopathy. Isolation of PBMCs was performed using 9 to 10 ml of fresh peripheral blood. The specimen sequenced was blood. The source is a woman aged 25 to 45 with Graves' ophthalmopathy. The V call is TRBV28, the J call TRBJ2-7, with 11 bases lining up with TRBD2. CDR3 bases: TGTGCCAGCAGTCGACTAGCGGGAATCGTCTACGAGCAGTACTTC. This translates into CASSRLAGIVYEQYF.